This T cell receptor (beta chain) was documented in a study of blood T cell repertoires in COVID-19. Trimming took off 4 bases at V and 2 bases at J, with 14 bases between the two ends. Per germline, CDR1 LGHDT and CDR2 YNNKEL (reference sequence). The CDR3 length is 15 residues. In the study's own analysis: Quantification of nucleated cells was approximated via reference gene primer amplification. Using immunoSEQ multiplex PCR, the repertoire was profiled, and TCRdb retains in-frame clones only, with some absent. V and J calls and clone size are copied from that table; D and trimming were computed from the DNA. The data show about 460,000 clones, 75% to 90% seen once.

This TCR was recovered from a woman in her fifties or sixties who had recovered from COVID-19. The sequenced material came from PBMCs or T cells enriched from blood (not recorded which). This chain joins TRBV3-1 (or the pseudogene TRBV3-2) and TRBJ1-2, with a possible D match to TRBD1 (6 bases). The CDR3 DNA follows: TGTGCCAGCAGCCTTTCCGGACAGACCAACTATGGCTACACCTTC. This translates into CASSLSGQTNYGYTF.